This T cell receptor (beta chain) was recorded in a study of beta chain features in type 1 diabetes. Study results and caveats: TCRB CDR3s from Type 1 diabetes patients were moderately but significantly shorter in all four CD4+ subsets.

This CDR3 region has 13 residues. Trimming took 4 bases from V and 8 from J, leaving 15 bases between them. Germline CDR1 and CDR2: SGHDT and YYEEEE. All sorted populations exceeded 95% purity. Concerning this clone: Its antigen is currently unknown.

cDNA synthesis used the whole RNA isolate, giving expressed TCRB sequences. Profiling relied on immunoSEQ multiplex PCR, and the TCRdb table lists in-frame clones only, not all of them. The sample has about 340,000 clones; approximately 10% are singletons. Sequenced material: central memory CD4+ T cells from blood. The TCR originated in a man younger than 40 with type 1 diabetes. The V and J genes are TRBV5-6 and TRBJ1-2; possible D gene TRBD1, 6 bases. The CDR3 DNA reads TGTGCCAGCAGCCTCGGACAGATCCGGGGCTACACCTTC. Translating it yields CASSLGQIRGYTF. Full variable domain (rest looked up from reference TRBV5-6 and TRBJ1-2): DAGVTQSPTHLIKTRGQQVTLRCSPKSGHDTVSWYQQALGQGPQFIFQYYEEEERQRGNFPDRFSGHQFPNYSSELNVNALLLGDSALYLCASSLGQIRGYTFGSGTRLTVV.